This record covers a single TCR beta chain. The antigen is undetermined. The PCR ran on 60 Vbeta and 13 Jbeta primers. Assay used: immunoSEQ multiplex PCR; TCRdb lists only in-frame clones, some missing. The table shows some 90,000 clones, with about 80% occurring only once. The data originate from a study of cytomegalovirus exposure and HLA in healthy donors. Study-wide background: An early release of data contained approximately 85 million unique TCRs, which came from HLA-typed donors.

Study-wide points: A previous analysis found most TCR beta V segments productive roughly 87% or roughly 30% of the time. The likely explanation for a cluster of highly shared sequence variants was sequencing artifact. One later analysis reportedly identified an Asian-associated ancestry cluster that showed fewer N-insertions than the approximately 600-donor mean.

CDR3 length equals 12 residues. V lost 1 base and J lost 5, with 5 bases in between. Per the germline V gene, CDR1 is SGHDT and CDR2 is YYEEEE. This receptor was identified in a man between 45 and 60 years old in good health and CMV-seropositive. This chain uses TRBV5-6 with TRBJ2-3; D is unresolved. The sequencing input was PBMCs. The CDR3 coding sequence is TGTGCCAGCAGCTTGCCGGGAGATACGCAGTATTTT. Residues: CASSLPGDTQYF.